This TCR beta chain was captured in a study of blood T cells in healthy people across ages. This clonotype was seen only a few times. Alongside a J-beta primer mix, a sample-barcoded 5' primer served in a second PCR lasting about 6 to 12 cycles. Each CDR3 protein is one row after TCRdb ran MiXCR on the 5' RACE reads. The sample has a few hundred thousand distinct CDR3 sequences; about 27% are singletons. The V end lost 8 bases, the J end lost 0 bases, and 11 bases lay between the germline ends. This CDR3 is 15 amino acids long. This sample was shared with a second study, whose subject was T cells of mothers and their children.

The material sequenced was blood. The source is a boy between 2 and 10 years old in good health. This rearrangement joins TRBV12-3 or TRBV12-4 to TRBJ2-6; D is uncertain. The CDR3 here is CASGSRLSGANVLTF. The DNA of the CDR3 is TGTGCCAGCGGGTCGCGCCTCTCTGGGGCCAACGTCCTGACTTTC.